A selection of T cell receptor beta chains follows, all from one sample in a study of T-cell memory formation after mild COVID-19. TCRdb reanalysed the 5' RACE reads using MiXCR and keeps one entry per CDR3 protein. In the table there are some 40,000 distinct CDR3 sequences, roughly 6.1% of which are singletons. Sequencing used PBMCs or a T cell subset sorted from them (not recorded which). These receptors came from an adult who had mild COVID-19 (a few samples of this study predate the infection). Cell type and time point are not known. The CDR3 runs from the conserved cysteine through the conserved F or W. A D gene is named only where the DNA matches it firmly. Size tells how often a clone was seen (once, few, many) or the class of an expanded clone, and some rows leave it out.

v_gene	abundance	j_gene	d_gene	CDR3nt	CDR3aa
TRBV11-1	few	TRBJ2-1	NA	TGTGCCAGCAGCTCCGCGGGGAGAGGTGGTCTATATGAGCAGTTCTTC	CASSSAGRGGLYEQFF
TRBV20-1	many	TRBJ1-2	NA	TGCAGTGCTAGAGATGTGGCAGGGATCGGCTACACCTTC	CSARDVAGIGYTF
TRBV27	few	TRBJ2-5	NA	TGTGCCATCTCGCCTCAGGGGCCTCAAGAGACCCAGTACTTC	CAISPQGPQETQYF
TRBV12-3/TRBV12-4	many	TRBJ1-1	TRBD1	TGTGCCAGCAGTCCGGGACAGGGAGGGCTGGCGAACACTGAAGCTTTCTTT	CASSPGQGGLANTEAFF
TRBV6-6	NA	TRBJ1-4	TRBD1	TGTGCCAGCAGGCCCGGGACAGGGACTTTTGGGACTAATGAAAAACTGTTTTTT	CASRPGTGTFGTNEKLFF
TRBV7-2	few	TRBJ2-3	NA	TGTGCCAGCAGCTCAAATGGGCGGACAGATACGCAGTATTTT	CASSSNGRTDTQYF
TRBV9	few	TRBJ2-1	NA	TGTGCCAGCAGCGTAGGACCCGGGGCCCTCAATGAGCAGTTCTTC	CASSVGPGALNEQFF
TRBV6-5	few	TRBJ2-3	TRBD2	TGTGCCAGCAGCCTGGGACTAGCGGGAGGTTATACGCAGTATTTT	CASSLGLAGGYTQYF
TRBV7-2	NA	TRBJ1-5	NA	TGTGCCAGCAGCTTAGGTGGGGTTAGCAATCAGCCCCAGCATTTT	CASSLGGVSNQPQHF
TRBV30	many	TRBJ2-1	NA	TGTGCCTGGAGGAGTTTCTCCTACAATGAGCAGTTCTTC	CAWRSFSYNEQFF
TRBV6-6	many	TRBJ1-4	NA	TGTGCCAGCAGTTACAATGAAAAACTGTTTTTT	CASSYNEKLFF
TRBV7-3	NA	TRBJ2-7	TRBD2	TGTGCCAGCAGCCCACGAGCGGGACCCTTTACCTACGAGCAGTACTTC	CASSPRAGPFTYEQYF